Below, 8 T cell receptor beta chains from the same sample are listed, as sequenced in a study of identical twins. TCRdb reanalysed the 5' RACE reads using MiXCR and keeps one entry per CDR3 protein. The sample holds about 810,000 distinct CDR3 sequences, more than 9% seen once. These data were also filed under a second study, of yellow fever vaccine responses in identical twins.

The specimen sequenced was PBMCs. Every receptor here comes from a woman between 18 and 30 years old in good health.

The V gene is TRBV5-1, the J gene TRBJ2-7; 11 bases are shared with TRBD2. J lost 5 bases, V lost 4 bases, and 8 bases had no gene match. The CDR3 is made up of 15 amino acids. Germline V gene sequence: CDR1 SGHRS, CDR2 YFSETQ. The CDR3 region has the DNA TGCGCCAGCAGCATACTAGCGGGAGTAGGGAACGAGCAGTACTTC. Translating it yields CASSILAGVGNEQYF.

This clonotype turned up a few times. The CDR3 sequence is CASRNTGIGTEAFF. The CDR3, as DNA: TGTGCCAGCAGGAACACAGGGATCGGGACTGAAGCTTTCTTT. This chain connects TRBV12-3 or TRBV12-4 to TRBJ1-1; the D gene is possibly TRBD1 (6 bases). This CDR3 has 14 residues. V gave up 6 bases and J gave up 5 bases, with 16 bases separating them.

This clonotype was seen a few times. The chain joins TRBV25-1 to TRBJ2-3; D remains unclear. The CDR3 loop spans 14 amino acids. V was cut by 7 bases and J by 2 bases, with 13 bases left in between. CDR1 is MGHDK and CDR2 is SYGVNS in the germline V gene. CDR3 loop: CASTGRRYTDTQYF. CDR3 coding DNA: TGTGCCAGCACCGGCAGGCGATACACAGATACGCAGTATTTT.

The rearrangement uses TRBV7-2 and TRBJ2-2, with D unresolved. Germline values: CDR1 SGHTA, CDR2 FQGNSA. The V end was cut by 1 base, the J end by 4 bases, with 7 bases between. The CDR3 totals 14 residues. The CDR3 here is CASSLVSATGELFF. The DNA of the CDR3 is TGTGCCAGCAGCTTAGTATCTGCCACCGGGGAGCTGTTTTTT.

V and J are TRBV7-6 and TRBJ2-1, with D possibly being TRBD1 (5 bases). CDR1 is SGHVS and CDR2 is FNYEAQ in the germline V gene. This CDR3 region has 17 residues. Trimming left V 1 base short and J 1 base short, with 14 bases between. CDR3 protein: CASSLEADGASYNEQFF. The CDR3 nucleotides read TGTGCCAGCAGCTTAGAGGCGGATGGGGCTTCCTACAATGAGCAGTTCTTC.

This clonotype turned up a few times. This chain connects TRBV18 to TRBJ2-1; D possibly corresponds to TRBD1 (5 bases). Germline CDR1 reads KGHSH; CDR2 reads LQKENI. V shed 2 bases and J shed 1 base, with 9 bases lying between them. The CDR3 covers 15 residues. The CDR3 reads CASSPGRGSYNEQFF. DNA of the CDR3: TGTGCCAGCTCACCAGGAAGGGGTTCCTACAATGAGCAGTTCTTC. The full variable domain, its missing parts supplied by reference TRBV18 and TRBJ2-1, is NAGVMQNPRHLVRRRGQEARLRCSPMKGHSHVYWYRQLPEEGLKFMVYLQKENIIDESGMPKERFSAEFPKEGPSILRIQQVVRGDSAAYFCASSPGRGSYNEQFFGPGTRLTVL.

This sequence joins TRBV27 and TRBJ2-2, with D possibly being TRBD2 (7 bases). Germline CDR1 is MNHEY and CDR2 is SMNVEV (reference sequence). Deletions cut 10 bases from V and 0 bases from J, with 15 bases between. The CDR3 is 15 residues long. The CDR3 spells CATKGGLTNTGELFF. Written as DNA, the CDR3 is TGTGCCACTAAGGGGGGGCTTACGAACACCGGGGAGCTGTTTTTT.

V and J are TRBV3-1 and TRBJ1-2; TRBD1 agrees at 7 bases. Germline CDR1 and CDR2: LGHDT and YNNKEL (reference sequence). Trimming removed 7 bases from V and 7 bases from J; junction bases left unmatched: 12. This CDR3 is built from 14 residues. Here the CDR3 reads CASMGLGGGSGYTF. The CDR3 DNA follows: TGTGCCAGCATGGGCCTGGGAGGGGGCTCTGGCTACACCTTC.